This T cell receptor (beta chain) comes out of a study of T cells in Graves' hyperthyroidism and ophthalmopathy. Amplification of TCR beta CDR3 regions used RNA as the template. HTBI primers drove first-round RT-PCR of the TCR CDR3. MiXCR, run by TCRdb on the multiplex PCR reads, gives a single entry per CDR3 protein. The sample lists approximately 640,000 distinct CDR3 sequences, around a sixth seen once, with less than 20% in the top ten. CDR1 and CDR2 from the germline V gene are SGHNT and YENEEA. V was pared by 5 bases and J by 4 bases, with 9 bases of the junction left unmatched. This CDR3 contains 15 residues.

The sequencing input was blood. V gene TRBV11-3 combines with J gene TRBJ2-3, with 7 positions matching TRBD1. The source is a man in his fifties with Graves' hyperthyroidism. As DNA, the CDR3 is TGTGCCAGCAGCCCAGGGGGTGGGTCAGCAGATACGCAGTATTTT. This encodes CASSPGGGSADTQYF.